This T cell receptor beta chain appears in the sequencing data of a study of beta chain features in type 1 diabetes. This clone occurred a few times. CDR1 GTSNPN and CDR2 SVGIG come from the germline V gene (reference sequence). The V and J ends lost 2 bases and 8 bases respectively, with 9 bases between them. The CDR3 runs 12 residues. As every portion of the isolated RNA was reverse transcribed, the sequencing read expressed TCRB transcripts. Produced via immunoSEQ multiplex PCR; TCRdb's table is partial and in-frame only. The table has a few hundred thousand clones, around 10% seen once; the top ten hold about 0.015%.

This chain connects TRBV30 to TRBJ1-4; D perhaps matches TRBD1 (5 bases). Sample: naive CD4+ T cells from blood. The sequence was obtained from a woman in her thirties in good health. DNA for the CDR3: TGTGCCTGGAGTCGGGGGGAGGAAAAACTGTTTTTT. It translates to CAWSRGEEKLFF.